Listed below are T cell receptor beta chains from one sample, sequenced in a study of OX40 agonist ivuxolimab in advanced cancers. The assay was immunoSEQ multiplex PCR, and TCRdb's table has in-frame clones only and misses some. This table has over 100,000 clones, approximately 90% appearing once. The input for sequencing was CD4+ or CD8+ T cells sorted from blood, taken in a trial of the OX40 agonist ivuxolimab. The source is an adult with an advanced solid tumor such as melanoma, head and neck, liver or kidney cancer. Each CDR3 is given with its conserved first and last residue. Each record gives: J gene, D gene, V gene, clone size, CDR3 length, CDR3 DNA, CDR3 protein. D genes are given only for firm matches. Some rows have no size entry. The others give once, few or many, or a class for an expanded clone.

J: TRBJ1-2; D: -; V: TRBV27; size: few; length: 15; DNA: TGTGCCAGCAGTTTAAAGCGGGAAGCTAACTATGGCTACACCTTC; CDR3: CASSLKREANYGYTF
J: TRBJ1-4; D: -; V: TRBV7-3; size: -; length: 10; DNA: TGTGCCAGCAGCTTCGAGGAGGGGTTTTTT; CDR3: CASSFEEGFF
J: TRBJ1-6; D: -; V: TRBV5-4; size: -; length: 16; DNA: TGTGCCAGCAGCTTGTTTGGGATTGGGGGGAATTCACCCCTCCACTTT; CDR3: CASSLFGIGGNSPLHF
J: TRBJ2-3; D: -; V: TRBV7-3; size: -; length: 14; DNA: TGTGCCAGCAGCTTAAGCGACCCCACAGATACGCAGTATTTT; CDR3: CASSLSDPTDTQYF
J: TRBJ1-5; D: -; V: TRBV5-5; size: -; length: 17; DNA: TGTGCCAGCAGCGCGCCGGGAGCTACTTTTAGCAATCAGCCCCAGCATTTT; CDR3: CASSAPGATFSNQPQHF
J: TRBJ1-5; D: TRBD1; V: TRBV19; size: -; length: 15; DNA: TGTGCCAGTAGTGGGGGACAGGCCGTCTATCAGCCCCAGCATTTT; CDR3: CASSGGQAVYQPQHF
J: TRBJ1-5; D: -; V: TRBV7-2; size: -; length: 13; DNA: TGTGCCAGCAGCCTTCAGGAGAATCAGCCCCAGCATTTT; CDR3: CASSLQENQPQHF
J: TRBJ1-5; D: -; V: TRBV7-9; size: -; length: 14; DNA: TGTGCCAGCAGCTTTACAGGGAGCAATCAGCCCCAGCATTTT; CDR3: CASSFTGSNQPQHF
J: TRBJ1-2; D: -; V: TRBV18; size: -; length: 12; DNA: TGTGCCAGCTCACCCCCGCAGGGTCCCTACACCTTC; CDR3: CASSPPQGPYTF
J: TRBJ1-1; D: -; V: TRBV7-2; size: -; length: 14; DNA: TGTGCCAGCAGCTCCCAAAGAGGGGACACTGAAGCTTTCTTT; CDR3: CASSSQRGDTEAFF
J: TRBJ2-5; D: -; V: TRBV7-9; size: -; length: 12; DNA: TGTGCCAGCAGCGACGTTCGGGAAACCCAGTACTTC; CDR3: CASSDVRETQYF